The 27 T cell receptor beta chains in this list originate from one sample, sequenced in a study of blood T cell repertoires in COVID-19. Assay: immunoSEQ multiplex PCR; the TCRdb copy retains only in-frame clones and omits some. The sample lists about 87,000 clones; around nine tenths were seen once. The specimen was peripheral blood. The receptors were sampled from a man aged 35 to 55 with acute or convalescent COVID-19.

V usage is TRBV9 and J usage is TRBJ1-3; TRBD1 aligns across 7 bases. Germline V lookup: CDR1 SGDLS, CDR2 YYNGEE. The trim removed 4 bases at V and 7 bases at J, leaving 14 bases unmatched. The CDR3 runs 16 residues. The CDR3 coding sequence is TGTGCCAGCAGCACCCGACGACAGGGCAAGCGGAACACCATATATTTT. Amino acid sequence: CASSTRRQGKRNTIYF.

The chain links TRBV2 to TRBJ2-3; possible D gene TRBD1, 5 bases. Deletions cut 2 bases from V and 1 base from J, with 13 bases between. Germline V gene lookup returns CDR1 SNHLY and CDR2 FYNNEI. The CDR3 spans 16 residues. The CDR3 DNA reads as TGTGCCAGCAGTGAAAACTCAGGGCTGCGCACAGATACGCAGTATTTT. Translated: CASSENSGLRTDTQYF. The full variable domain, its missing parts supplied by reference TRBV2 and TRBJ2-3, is EPEVTQTPSHQVTQMGQEVILRCVPISNHLYFYWYRQILGQKVEFLVSFYNNEISEKSEIFDDQFSVERPDGSNFTLKIRSTKLEDSAMYFCASSENSGLRTDTQYFGPGTRLTVL.

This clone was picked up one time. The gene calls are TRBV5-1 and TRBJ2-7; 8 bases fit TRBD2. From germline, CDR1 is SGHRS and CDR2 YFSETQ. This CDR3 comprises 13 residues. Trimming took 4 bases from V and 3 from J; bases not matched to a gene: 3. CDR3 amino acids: CASSSLAGYEQYF. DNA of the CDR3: TGCGCCAGCAGCAGTCTAGCGGGCTACGAGCAGTACTTC.

The CDR3 nucleotides are TGTGCCAGCAGCTTGGGGGCCAGAGACAGGGAGGCTTTCTTT. Its translation: CASSLGARDREAFF. The chain joins TRBV5-4 to TRBJ1-1, with TRBD1 identical over 7 bases. V shed 0 bases and J 11 bases; nucleotides not matched to a gene: 10. CDR3 size: 14 residues. CDR1 is SGHNT, CDR2 YYREEE, per germline (reference sequence).

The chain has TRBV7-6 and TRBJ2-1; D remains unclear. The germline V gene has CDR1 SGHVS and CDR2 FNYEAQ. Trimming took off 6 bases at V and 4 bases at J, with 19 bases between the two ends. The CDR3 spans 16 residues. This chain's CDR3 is CASSSDNTQPYNEQFF. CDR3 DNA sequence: TGTGCCAGCAGTTCTGACAATACCCAACCTTACAATGAGCAGTTCTTC.

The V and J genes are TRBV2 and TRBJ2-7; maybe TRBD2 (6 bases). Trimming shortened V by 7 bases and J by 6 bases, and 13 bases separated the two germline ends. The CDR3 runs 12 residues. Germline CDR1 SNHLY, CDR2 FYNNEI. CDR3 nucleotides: TGTGCCAGCAAGAGGGACTTGGGCGAGCAGTACTTC. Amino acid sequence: CASKRDLGEQYF.

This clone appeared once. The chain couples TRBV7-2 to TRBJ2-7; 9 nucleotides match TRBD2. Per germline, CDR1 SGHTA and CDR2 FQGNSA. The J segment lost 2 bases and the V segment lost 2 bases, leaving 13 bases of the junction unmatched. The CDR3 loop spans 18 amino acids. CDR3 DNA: TGTGCCAGCAGCTTACAGCGGCTAGCGGGGCTCAACACCTACGAGCAGTACTTC. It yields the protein CASSLQRLAGLNTYEQYF.

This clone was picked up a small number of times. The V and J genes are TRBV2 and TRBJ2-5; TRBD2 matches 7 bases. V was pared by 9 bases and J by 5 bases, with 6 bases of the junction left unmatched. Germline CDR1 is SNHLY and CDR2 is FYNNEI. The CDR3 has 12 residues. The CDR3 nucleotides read TGTGCCAGAAGGGACTACGGGGAGACCCAGTACTTC. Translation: CARRDYGETQYF.

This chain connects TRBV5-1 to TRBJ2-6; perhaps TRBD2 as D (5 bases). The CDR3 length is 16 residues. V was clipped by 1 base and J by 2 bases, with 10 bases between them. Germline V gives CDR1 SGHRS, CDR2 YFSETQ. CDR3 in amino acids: CASSLFWGAGANVLTF. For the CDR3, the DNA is TGCGCCAGCAGCTTGTTTTGGGGAGCTGGGGCCAACGTCCTGACTTTC.

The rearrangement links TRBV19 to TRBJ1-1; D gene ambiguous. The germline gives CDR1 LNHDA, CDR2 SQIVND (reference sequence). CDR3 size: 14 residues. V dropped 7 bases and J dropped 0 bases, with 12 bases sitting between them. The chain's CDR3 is CASKNQAMNTEAFF. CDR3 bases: TGTGCCAGTAAGAACCAGGCGATGAACACTGAAGCTTTCTTT.

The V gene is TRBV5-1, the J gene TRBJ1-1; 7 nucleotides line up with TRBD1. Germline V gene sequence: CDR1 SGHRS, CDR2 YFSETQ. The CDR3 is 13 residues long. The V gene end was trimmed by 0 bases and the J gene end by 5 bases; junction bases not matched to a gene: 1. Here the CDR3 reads CASSLDRGTEAFF. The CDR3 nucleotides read TGCGCCAGCAGCTTGGACAGGGGAACTGAAGCTTTCTTT.

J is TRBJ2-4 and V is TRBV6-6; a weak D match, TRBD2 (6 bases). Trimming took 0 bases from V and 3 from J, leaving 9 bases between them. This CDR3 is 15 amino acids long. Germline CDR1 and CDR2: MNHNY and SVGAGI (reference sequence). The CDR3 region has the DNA TGTGCCAGCAGTTACTCGATGCGGGACAAAAACATTCAGTACTTC. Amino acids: CASSYSMRDKNIQYF.

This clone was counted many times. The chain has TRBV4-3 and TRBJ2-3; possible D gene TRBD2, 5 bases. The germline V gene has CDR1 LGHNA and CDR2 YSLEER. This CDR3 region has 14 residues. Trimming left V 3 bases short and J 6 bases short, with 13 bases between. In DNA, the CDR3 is TGCGCCAGCAGCCAGGAGAGGGTTCCCGATACGCAGTATTTT. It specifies CASSQERVPDTQYF.

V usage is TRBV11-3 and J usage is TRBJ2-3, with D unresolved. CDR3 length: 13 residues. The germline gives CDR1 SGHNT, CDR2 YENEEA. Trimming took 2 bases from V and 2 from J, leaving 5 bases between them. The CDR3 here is CASSLSITDTQYF. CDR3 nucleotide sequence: TGTGCCAGCAGCTTAAGCATCACAGATACGCAGTATTTT.

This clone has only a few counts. The CDR3 region is CASSLGRQGNQPQHF. The CDR3 DNA reads as TGTGCCAGCAGCTTAGGGAGGCAGGGGAATCAGCCCCAGCATTTT. The chain links TRBV7-2 to TRBJ1-5; maybe TRBD1 (6 bases). V lost 1 base, J lost 4 bases, and 11 bases lay in between. The germline V gene encodes CDR1 SGHTA and CDR2 FQGNSA. This CDR3 spans 15 amino acids.

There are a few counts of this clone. The CDR3 region has the DNA TGTGCCAGCAGCCTAAGGACAGGGAATAATTCACCCCTCCACTTT. It codes for CASSLRTGNNSPLHF. The chain has TRBV7-2 and TRBJ1-6, with 8 bases identical to TRBD1. The junction had 5 bases not matched to a gene; V was cut back by 5 bases and J by 5 bases. Germline V CDR1 and CDR2: SGHTA, FQGNSA. The CDR3 sequence is 15 residues long.

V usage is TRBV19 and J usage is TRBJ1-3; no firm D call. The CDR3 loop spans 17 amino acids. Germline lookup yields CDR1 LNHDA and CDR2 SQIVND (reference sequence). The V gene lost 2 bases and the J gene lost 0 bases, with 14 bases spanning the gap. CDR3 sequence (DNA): TGTGCCAGTAGTATAATGCACTCGGAGGCCTCTGGAAACACCATATATTTT. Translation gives CASSIMHSEASGNTIYF.

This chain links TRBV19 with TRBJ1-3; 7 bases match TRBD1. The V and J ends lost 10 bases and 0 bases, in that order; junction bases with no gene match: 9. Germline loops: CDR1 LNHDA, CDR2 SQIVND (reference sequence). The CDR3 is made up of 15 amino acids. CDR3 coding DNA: TGTGCCACCAAGGACAGGCGAGCCTCTGGAAACACCATATATTTT. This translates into CATKDRRASGNTIYF.

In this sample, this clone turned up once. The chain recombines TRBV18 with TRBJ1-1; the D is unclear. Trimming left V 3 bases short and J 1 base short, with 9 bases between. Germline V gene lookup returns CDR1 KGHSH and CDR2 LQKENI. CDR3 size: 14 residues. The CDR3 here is CASSPSRTNTEAFF. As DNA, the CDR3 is TGTGCCAGCTCACCGTCCAGAACGAACACTGAAGCTTTCTTT.

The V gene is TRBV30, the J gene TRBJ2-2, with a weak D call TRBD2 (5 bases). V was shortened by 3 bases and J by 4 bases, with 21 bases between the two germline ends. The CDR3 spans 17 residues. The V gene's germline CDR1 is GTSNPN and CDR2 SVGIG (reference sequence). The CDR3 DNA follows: TGTGCCTGGAGCCCTTGGCGAGCGGTTAGTGGCACCGGGGAGCTGTTTTTT. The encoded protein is CAWSPWRAVSGTGELFF.

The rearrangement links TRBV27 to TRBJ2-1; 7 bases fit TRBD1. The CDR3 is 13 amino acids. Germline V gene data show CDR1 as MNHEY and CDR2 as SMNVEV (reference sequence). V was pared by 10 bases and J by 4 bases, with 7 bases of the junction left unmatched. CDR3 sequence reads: CATRRTGYNEQFF. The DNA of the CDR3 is TGTGCCACCCGCAGGACAGGTTACAATGAGCAGTTCTTC.

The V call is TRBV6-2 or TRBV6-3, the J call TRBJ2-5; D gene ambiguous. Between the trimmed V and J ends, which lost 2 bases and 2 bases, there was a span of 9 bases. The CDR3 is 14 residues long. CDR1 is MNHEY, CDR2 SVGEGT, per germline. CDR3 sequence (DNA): TGTGCCAGCAGTTACGATGGCAGGCAAGAGACCCAGTACTTC. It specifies CASSYDGRQETQYF.

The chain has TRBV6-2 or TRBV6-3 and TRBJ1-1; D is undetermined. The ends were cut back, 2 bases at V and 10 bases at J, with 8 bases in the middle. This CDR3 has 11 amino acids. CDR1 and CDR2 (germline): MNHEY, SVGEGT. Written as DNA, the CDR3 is TGTGCCAGCAGTTACAATCGACTAGCTTTCTTT. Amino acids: CASSYNRLAFF.

The chain's CDR3 is CASTPMNRGITGELFF. The CDR3 bases are TGTGCCAGTACTCCCATGAACAGGGGGATTACCGGGGAGCTGTTTTTT. The genes are TRBV19 and TRBJ2-2; 8 positions match TRBD1. The V and J ends lost 7 bases and 5 bases, in that order; junction bases with no gene match: 12. The germline CDR1 and CDR2 sequences are LNHDA and SQIVND (reference sequence). CDR3 length equals 16 residues. Based on the CDR3 plus reference TRBV19 and TRBJ2-2, the full variable domain is DGGITQSPKYLFRKEGQNVTLSCEQNLNHDAMYWYRQDPGQGLRLIYYSQIVNDFQKGDIAEGYSVSREKKESFPLTVTSAQKNPTAFYLCASTPMNRGITGELFFGEGSRLTVL.

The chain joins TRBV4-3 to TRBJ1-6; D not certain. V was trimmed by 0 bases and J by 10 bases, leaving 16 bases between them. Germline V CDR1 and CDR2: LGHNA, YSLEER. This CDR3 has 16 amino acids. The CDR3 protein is CASSQDITGSKSPLHF. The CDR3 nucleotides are TGCGCCAGCAGCCAAGATATAACCGGGTCCAAATCACCCCTCCACTTT.

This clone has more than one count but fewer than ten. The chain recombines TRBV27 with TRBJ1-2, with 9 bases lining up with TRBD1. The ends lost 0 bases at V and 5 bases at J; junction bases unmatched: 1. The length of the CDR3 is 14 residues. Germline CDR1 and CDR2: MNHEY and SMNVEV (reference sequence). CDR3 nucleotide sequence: TGTGCCAGCAGTTTATCGGACAGGGGATATGGCTACACCTTC. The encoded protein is CASSLSDRGYGYTF.

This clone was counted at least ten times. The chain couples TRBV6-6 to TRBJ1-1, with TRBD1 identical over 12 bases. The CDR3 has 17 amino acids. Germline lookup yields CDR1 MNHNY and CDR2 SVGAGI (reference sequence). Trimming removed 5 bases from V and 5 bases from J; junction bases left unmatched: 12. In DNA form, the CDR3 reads TGTGCCAGCAGTCAATCGGGACAGGGGGCGCGGAGGACTGAAGCTTTCTTT. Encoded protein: CASSQSGQGARRTEAFF.